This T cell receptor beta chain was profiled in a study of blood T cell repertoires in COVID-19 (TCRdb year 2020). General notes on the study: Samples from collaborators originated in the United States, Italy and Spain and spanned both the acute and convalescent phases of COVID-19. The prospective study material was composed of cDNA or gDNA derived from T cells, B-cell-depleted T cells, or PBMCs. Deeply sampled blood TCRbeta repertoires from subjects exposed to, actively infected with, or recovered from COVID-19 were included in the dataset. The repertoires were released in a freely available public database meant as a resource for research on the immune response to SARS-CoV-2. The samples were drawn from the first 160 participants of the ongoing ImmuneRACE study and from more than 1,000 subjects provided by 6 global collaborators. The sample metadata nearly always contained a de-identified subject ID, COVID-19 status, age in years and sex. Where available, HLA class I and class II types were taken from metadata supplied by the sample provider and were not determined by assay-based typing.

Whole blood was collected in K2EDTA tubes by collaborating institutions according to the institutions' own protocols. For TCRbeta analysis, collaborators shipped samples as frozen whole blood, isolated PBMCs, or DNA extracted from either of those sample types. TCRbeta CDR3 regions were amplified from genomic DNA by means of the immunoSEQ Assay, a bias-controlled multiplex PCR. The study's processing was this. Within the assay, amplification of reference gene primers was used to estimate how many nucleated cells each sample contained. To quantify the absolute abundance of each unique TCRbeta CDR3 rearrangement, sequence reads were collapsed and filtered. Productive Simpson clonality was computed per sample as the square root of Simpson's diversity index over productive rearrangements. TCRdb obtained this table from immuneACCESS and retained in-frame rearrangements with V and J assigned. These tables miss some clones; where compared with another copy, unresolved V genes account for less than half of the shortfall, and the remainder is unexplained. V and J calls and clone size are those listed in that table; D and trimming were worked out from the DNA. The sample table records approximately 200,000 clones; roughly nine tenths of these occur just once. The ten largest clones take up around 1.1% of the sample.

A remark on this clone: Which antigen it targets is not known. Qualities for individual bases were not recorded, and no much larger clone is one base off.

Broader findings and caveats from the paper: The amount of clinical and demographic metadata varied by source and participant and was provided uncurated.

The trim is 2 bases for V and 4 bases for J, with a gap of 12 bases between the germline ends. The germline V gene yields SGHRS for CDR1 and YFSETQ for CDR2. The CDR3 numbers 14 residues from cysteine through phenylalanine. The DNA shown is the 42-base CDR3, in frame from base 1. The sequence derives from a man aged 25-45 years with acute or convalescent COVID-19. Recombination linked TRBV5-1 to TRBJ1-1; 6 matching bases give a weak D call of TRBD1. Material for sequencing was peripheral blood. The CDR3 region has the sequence CASSLRDTPTEAFF. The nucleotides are TGCGCCAGCAGCTTAAGGGACACCCCCACTGAAGCTTTCTTT.